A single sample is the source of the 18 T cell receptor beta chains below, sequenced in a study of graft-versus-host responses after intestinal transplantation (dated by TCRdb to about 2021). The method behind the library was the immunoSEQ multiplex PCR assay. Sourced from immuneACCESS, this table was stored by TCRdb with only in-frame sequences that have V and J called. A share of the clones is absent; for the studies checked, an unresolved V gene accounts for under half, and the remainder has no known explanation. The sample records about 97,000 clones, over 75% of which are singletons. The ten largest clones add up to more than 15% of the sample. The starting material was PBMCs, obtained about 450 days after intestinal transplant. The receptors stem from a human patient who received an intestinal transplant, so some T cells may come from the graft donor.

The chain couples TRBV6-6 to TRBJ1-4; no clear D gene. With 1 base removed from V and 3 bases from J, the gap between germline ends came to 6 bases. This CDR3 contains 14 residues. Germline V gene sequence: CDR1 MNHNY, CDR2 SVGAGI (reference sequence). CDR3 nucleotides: TGTGCCAGCAGTTACTTCCAGTCTAATGAAAAACTGTTTTTT. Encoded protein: CASSYFQSNEKLFF.

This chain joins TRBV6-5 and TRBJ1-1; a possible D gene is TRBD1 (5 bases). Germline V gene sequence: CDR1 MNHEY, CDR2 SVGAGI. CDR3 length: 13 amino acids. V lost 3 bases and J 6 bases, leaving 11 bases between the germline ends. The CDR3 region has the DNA TGTGCCAGCAGTTATGGGTGGGGGTCTGAAGCTTTCTTT. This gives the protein CASSYGWGSEAFF.

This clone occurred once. The CDR3 coding sequence is TGTGCCAGCAGCTGGGGGGAGGGGATGTTCGATGGCTACACCTTC. As protein: CASSWGEGMFDGYTF. This rearrangement joins TRBV25-1 to TRBJ1-2; D possibly corresponds to TRBD1 (5 bases). There are 15 residues in the CDR3. Germline CDR1 MGHDK, CDR2 SYGVNS. Trimming shortened V by 6 bases and J by 6 bases, and 20 bases separated the two germline ends.

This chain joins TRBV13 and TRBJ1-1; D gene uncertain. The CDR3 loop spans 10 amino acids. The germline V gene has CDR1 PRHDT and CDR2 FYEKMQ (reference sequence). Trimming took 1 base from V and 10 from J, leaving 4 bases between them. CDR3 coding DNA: TGTGCCAGCAGCTTAGACAGAGCTTTCTTT. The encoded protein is CASSLDRAFF.

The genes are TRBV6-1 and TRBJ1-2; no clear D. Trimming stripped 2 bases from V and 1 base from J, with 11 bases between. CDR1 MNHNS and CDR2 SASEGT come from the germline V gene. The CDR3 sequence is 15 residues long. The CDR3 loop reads CASSEMFRNNYGYTF. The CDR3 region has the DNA TGTGCCAGCAGTGAAATGTTTAGGAATAACTATGGCTACACCTTC.

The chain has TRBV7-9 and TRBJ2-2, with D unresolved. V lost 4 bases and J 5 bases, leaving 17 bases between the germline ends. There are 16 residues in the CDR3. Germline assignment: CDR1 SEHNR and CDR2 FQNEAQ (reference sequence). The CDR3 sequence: CASSSRMLTLTGELFF. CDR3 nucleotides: TGTGCCAGCAGCTCACGGATGTTGACGCTAACCGGGGAGCTGTTTTTT. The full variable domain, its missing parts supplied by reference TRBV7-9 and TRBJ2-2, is DTGVSQNPRHKITKRGQNVTFRCDPISEHNRLYWYRQTLGQGPEFLTYFQNEAQLEKSRLLSDRFSAERPKGSFSTLEIQRTEQGDSAMYLCASSSRMLTLTGELFFGEGSRLTVL.

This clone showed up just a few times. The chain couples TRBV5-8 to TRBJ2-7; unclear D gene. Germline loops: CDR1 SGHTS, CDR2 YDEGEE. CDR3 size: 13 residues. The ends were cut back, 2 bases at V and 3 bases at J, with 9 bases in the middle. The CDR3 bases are TGTGCCAGCAGCTTTCAAGGGATCTACGAGCAGTACTTC. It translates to CASSFQGIYEQYF.

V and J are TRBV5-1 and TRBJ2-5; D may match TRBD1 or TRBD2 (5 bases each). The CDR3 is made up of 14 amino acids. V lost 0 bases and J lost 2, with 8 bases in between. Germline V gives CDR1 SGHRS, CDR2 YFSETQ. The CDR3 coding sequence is TGCGCCAGCAGCTTGGTGGGGGAGCAAGAGACCCAGTACTTC. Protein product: CASSLVGEQETQYF.

Written as DNA, the CDR3 is TGTGCCAGCAGCTTTAGCGGGGGTTATCCCGGGGAGCTGTTTTTT. The encoded protein is CASSFSGGYPGELFF. The V gene is TRBV9, the J gene TRBJ2-2, with 9 bases matching TRBD2. The CDR3 totals 15 residues. In germline, CDR1 is SGDLS, CDR2 YYNGEE. V was clipped by 4 bases and J by 6 bases; unmatched bases: 7.

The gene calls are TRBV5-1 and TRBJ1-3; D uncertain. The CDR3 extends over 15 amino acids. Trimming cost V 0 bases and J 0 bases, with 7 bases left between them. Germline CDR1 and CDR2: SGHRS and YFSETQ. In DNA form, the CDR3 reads TGCGCCAGCAGCTTGGTCCCCGACTCTGGAAACACCATATATTTT. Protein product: CASSLVPDSGNTIYF.

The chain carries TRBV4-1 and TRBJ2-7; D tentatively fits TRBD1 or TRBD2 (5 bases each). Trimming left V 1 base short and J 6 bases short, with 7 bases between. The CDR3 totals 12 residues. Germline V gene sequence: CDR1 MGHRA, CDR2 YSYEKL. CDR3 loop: CASSQGGTEQYF. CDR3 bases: TGCGCCAGCAGCCAAGGGGGGACCGAGCAGTACTTC.

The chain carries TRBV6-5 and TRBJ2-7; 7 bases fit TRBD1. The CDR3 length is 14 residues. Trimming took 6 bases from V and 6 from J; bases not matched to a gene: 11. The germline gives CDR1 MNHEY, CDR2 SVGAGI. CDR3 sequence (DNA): TGTGCCAGCAGCCGCCAAGGGGGCCCCCTCGAGCAGTACTTC. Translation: CASSRQGGPLEQYF.

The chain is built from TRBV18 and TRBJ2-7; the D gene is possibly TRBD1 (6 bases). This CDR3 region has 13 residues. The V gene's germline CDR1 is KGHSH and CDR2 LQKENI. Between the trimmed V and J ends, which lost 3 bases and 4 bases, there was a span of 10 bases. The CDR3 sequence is CASSPGQLYEQYF. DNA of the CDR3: TGTGCCAGCTCACCCGGACAGCTTTACGAGCAGTACTTC.

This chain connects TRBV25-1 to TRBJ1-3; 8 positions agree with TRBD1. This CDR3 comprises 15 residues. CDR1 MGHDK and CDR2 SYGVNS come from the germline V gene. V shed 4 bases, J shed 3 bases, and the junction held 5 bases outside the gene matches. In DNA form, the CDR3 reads TGTGCCAGCAGTGGCAGGGGGCGCGTTGGAAACACCATATATTTT. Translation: CASSGRGRVGNTIYF.

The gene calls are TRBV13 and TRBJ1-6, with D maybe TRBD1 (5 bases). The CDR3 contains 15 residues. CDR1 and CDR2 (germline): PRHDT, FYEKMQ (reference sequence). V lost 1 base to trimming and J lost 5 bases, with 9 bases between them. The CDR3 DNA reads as TGTGCCAGCAGCTTAGTCGGGGCGAATAATTCACCCCTCCACTTT. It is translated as CASSLVGANNSPLHF.

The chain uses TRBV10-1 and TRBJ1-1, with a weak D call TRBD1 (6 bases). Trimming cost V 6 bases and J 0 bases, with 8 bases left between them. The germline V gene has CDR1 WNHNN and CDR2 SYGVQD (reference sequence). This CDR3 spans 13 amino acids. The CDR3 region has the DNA TGCGCCAGCAGCAGGGGAATGAACACTGAAGCTTTCTTT. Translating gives CASSRGMNTEAFF.

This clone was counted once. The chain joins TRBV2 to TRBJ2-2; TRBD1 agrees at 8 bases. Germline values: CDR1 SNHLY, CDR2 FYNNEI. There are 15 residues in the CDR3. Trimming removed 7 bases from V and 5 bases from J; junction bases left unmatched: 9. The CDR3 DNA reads TGTGCCAGCAACGGACAGGGTAGGATGACCGGGGAGCTGTTTTTT. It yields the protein CASNGQGRMTGELFF. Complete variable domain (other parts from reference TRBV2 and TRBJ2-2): EPEVTQTPSHQVTQMGQEVILRCVPISNHLYFYWYRQILGQKVEFLVSFYNNEISEKSEIFDDQFSVERPDGSNFTLKIRSTKLEDSAMYFCASNGQGRMTGELFFGEGSRLTVL.

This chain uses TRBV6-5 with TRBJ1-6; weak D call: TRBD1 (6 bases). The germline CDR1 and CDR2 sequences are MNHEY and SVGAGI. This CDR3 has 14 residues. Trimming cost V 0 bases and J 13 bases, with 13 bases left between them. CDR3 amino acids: CASSYSLGQFPLHF. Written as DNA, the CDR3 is TGTGCCAGCAGTTACTCGCTGGGACAATTTCCCCTCCACTTT.